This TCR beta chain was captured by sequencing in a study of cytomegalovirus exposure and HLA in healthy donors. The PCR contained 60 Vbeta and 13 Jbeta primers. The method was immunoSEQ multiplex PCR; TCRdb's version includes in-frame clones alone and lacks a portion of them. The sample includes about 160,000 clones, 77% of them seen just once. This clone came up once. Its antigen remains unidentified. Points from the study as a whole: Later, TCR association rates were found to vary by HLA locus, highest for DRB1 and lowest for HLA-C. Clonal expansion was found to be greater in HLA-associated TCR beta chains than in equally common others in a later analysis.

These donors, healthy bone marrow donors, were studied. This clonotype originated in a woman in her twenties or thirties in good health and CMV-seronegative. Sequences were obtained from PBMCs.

CDR3 DNA sequence: TGCGCCAGCAGCTCCGGGACAGGGTTAAGCACTGAAGCTTTCTTT. Protein product: CASSSGTGLSTEAFF. The rearrangement uses TRBV5-1 and TRBJ1-1, with 9 bases fitting TRBD1. Germline values: CDR1 SGHRS, CDR2 YFSETQ. Losses at the gene ends were 3 bases for V and 4 bases for J; bases not matched to a gene: 7. There are 15 residues in the CDR3.